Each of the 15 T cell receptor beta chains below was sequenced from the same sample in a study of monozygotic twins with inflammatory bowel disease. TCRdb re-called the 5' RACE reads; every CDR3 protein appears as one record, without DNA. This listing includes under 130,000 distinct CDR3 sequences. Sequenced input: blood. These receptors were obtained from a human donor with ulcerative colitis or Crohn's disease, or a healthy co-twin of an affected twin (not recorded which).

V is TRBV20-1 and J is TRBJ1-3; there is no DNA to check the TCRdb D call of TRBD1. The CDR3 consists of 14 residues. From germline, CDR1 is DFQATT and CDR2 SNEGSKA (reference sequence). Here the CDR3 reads CSAAVRGSGNTIYF.

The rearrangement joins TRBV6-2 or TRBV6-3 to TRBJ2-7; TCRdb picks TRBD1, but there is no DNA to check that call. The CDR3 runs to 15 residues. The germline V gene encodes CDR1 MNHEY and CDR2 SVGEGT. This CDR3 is CASSYISRDGYEQYF.

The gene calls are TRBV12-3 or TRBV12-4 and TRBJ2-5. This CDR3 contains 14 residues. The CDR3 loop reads CASSLWGNQETQYF.

CDR3: CASSRPGLAVYNEQFF. The V and J genes are TRBV7-7 and TRBJ2-1; TCRdb outputs TRBD2, but without DNA this stays unchecked. Per germline, CDR1 SSHAT and CDR2 FNYEAQ (reference sequence). There are 16 residues in the CDR3.

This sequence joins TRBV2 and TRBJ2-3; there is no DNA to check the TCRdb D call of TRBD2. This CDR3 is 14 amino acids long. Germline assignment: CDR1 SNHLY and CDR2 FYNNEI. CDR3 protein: CASSLSGSKDTQYF. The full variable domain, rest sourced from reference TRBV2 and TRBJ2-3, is EPEVTQTPSHQVTQMGQEVILRCVPISNHLYFYWYRQILGQKVEFLVSFYNNEISEKSEIFDDQFSVERPDGSNFTLKIRSTKLEDSAMYFCASSLSGSKDTQYFGPGTRLTVL.

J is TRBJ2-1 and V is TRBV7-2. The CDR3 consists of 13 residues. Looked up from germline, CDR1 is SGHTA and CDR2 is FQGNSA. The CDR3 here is CASSFQFNNEQFF.

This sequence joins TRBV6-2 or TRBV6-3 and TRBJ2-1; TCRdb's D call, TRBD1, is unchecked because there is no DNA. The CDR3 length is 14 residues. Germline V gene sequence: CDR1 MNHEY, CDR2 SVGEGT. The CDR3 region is CASSGRQGYNEQFF.

The CDR3 is CATREDYTGELFF. This chain uses TRBV15 with TRBJ2-2. The CDR3 is made up of 13 amino acids. The V gene's germline CDR1 is LNHNV and CDR2 YYDKDF (reference sequence).

CDR3 loop: CSKRGTAGGTYEQYF. The chain has TRBV20-1 and TRBJ2-7; without DNA, the TCRdb call of TRBD2 cannot be checked. CDR1 and CDR2 from the germline V gene are DFQATT and SNEGSKA (reference sequence). The CDR3 consists of 15 residues.

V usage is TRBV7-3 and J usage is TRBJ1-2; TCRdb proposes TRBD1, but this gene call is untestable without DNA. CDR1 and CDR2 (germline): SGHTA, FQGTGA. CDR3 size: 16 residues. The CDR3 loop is CASSTDPGQGRYGYTF.

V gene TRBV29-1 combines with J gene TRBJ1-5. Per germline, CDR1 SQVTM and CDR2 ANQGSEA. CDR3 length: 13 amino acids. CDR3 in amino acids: CSVELIPKGPQHF.

The CDR3 loop is CASSVEPSGEETQYF. The V gene is TRBV9, the J gene TRBJ2-5; TCRdb's D gene call, TRBD2, goes unchecked for lack of DNA. The CDR3 sequence is 15 residues long. CDR1 and CDR2 from the germline V gene are SGDLS and YYNGEE.

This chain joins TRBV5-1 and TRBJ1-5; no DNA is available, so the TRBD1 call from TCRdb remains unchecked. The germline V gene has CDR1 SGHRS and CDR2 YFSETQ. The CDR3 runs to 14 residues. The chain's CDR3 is CASSSGYGNQPQHF.

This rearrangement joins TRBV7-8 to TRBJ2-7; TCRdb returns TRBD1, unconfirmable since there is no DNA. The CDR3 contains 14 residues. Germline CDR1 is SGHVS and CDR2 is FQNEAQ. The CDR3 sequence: CASTPFGGGYEQYF.

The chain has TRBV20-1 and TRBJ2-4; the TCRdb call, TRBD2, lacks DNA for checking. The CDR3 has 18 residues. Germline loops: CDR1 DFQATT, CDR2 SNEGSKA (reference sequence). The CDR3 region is CSARGIWVGDSGRNIQYF.